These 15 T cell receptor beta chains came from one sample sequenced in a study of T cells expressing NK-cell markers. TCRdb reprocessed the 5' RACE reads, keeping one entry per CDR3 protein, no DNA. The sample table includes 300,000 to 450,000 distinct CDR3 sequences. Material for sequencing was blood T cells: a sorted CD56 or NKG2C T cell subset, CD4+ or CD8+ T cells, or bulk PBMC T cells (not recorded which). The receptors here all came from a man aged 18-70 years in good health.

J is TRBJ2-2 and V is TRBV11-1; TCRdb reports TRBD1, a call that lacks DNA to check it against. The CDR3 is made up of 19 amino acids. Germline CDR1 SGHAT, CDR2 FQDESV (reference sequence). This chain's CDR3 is CASSPRTGGPLLGTGELFF.

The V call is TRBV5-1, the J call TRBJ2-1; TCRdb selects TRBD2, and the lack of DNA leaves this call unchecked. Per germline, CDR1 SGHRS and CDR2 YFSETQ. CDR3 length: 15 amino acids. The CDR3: CASSLVTSGSNEQFF.

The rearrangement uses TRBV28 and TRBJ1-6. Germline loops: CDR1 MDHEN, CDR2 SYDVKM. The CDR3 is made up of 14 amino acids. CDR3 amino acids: CASSLVGLGSPLHF.

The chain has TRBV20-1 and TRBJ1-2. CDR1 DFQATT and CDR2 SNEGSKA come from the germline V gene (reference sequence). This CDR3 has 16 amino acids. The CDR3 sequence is CSARDSSRSANYGYTF.

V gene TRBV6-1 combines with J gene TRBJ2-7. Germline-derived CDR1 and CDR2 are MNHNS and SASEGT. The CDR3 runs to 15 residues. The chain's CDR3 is CASRWALPEPYEQYF.

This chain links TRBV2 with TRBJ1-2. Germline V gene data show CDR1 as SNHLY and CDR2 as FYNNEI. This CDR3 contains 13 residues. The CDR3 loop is CASSAGNHYGYTF. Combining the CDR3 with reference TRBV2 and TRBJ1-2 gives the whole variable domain EPEVTQTPSHQVTQMGQEVILRCVPISNHLYFYWYRQILGQKVEFLVSFYNNEISEKSEIFDDQFSVERPDGSNFTLKIRSTKLEDSAMYFCASSAGNHYGYTFGSGTRLTVV.

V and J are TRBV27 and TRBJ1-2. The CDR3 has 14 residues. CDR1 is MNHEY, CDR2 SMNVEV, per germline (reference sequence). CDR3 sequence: CASRTVGRRNGYTF.

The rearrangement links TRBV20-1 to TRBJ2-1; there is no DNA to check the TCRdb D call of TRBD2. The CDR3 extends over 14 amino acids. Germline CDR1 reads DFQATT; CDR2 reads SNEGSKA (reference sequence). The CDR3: CSARLSPAGGPQFF.

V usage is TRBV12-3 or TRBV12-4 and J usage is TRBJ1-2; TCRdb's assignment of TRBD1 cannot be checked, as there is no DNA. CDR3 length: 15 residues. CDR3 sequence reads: CASSLGLGQLYGYTF.

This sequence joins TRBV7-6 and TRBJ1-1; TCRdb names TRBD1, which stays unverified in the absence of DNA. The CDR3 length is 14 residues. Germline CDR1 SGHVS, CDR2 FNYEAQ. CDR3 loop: CASSANARQGEAFF. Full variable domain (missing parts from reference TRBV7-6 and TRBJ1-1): GAGVSQSPRYKVTKRGQDVALRCDPISGHVSLYWYRQALGQGPEFLTYFNYEAQQDKSGLPNDRFSAERPEGSISTLTIQRTEQRDSAMYRCASSANARQGEAFFGQGTRLTVV.

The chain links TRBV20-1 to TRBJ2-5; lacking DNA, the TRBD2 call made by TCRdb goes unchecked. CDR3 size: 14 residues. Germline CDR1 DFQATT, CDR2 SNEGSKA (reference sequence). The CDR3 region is CSARDRTSFGTQYF.

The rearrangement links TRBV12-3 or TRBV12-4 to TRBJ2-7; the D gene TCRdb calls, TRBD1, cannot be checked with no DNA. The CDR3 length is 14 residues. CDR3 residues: CASSPGQGHYEQYF.

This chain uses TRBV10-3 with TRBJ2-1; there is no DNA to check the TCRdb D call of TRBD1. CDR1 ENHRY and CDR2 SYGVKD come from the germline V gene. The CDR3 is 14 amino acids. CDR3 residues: CAIMKRGEANEQFF.

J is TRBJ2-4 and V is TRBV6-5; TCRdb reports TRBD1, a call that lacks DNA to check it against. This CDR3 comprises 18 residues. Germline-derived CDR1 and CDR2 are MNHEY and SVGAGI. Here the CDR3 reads CASSYSGTGGRAKNIQYF.

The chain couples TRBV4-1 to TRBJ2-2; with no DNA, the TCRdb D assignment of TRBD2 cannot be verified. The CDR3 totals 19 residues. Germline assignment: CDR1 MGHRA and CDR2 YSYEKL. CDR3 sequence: CASSQGRARTSGGSGELFF.